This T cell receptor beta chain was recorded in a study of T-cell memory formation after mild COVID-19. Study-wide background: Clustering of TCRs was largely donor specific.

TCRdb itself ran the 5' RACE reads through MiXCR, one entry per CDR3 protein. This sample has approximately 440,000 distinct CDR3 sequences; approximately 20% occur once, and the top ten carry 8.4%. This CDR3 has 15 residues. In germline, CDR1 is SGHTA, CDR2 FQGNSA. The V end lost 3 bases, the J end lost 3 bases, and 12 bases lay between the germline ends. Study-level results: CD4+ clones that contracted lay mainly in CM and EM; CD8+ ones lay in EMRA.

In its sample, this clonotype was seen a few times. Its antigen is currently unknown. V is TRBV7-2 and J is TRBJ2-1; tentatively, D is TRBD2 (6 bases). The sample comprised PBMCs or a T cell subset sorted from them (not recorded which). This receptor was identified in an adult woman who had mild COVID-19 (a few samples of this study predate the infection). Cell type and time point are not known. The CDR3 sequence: CASSLAGGFYNEQFF. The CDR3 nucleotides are TGTGCCAGCAGCTTGGCCGGGGGATTCTACAATGAGCAGTTCTTC.